One T cell receptor beta chain is described in this entry. The data were obtained in a study of immune characterization of retroperitoneal liposarcoma. Trimming shortened V by 3 bases and J by 4 bases, and 16 bases separated the two germline ends. This CDR3 comprises 16 residues. In TCRdb, the PCR reads were re-called with MiXCR into one record per CDR3 protein. The sample consists of roughly 20,000 distinct CDR3 sequences, 37% of them appearing once. This sequence was found in a male donor with retroperitoneal liposarcoma. The chain joins TRBV12-3 or TRBV12-4 to TRBJ2-1; D unresolved. Material for sequencing was blood. As DNA, the CDR3 is TGTGCCAGCAGTTTTGGGTCGTTAACCGGTTACAATGAGCAGTTCTTC. Protein: CASSFGSLTGYNEQFF.